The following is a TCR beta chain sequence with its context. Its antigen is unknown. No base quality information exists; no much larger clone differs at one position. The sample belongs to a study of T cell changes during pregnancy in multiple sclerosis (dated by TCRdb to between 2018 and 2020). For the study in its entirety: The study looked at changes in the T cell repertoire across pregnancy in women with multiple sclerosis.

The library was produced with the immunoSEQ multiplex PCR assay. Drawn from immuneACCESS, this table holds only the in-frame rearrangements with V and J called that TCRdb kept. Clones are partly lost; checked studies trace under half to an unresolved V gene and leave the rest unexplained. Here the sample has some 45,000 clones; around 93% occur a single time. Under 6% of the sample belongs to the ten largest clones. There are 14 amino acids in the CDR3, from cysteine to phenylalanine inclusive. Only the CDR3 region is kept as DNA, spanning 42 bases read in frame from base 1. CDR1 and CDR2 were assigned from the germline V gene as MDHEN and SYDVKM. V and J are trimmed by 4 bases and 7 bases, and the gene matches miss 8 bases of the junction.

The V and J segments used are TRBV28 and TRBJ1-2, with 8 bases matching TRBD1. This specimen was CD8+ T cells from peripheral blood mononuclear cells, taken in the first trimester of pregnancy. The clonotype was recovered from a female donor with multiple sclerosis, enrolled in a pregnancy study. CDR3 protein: CASSSRTGKSGYTF. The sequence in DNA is TGTGCCAGCAGTTCTCGGACAGGGAAAAGTGGCTACACCTTC.